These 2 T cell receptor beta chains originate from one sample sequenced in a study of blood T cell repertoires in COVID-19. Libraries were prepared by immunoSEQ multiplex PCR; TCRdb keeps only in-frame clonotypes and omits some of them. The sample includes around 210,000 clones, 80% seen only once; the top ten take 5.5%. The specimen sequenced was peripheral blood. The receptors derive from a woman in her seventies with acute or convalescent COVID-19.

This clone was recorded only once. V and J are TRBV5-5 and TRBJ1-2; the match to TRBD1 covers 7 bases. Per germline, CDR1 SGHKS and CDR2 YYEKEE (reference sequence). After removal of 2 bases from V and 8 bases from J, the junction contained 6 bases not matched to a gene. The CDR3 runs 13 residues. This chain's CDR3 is CASSFRGGNGYTF. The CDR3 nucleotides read TGTGCCAGCAGCTTTAGAGGGGGCAACGGCTACACCTTC.

The CDR3 DNA sequence: TGTGCCAGCAGCTACCAGACAGGGGTGGGTGGGGCCAACGTCCTGACTTTC. Protein: CASSYQTGVGGANVLTF. The rearrangement links TRBV2 to TRBJ2-6; 8 positions match TRBD1. Germline assignment: CDR1 SNHLY and CDR2 FYNNEI. The V and J ends lost 6 bases and 3 bases, in that order; junction bases with no gene match: 10. The CDR3 contains 17 residues.